The 5 T cell receptor beta chains given below trace back to one sample, sequenced in a study of T cell repertoires in cytomegalovirus infection. These receptors' antigens are unknown. TCRdb redid the calling of the reads with MiXCR, one entry per CDR3 protein. Of 80,000 to 95,000 distinct CDR3 sequences in the sample, over 25% were seen once. The specimen was CD8+ T cells from cultured PBMCs, collected from culture after CMV antigen stimulation. The source is a human donor in good health (CMV status not recorded). Some clones in this sample may be carry-over from other donors' samples.

CDR3 sequence: CASRLRDGQGVMNTEAFF. The CDR3 DNA reads as TGTGCCAGCAGATTACGGGACGGGCAGGGGGTAATGAACACTGAAGCTTTCTTT. The chain employs TRBV7-9 and TRBJ1-1; TRBD1 agrees at 7 bases. CDR1 is SEHNR and CDR2 is FQNEAQ in the germline V gene (reference sequence). The CDR3 extends over 18 amino acids. With V trimmed by 6 bases and J by 0 bases, 16 bases remained unmatched.

This clonotype appeared a few times. V usage is TRBV12-3 or TRBV12-4 and J usage is TRBJ2-1, with 16 bases that match TRBD2. The CDR3 consists of 21 residues. J gave up 2 bases and V 7 bases, and 17 bases lay outside the gene matches. The CDR3 region has the DNA TGTGCCAGCAAGGCTAGCACCGGGACTAGCGGGGGGGTTACCCCCTACAATGAGCAGTTCTTC. Its translation is CASKASTGTSGGVTPYNEQFF.

This chain joins TRBV19 and TRBJ2-7, with D perhaps given as TRBD1 or TRBD2 (5 bases each). This CDR3 spans 14 amino acids. CDR1 and CDR2 from the germline V gene are LNHDA and SQIVND (reference sequence). V was clipped by 2 bases and J by 1 base, with 9 bases between them. CDR3 nucleotide sequence: TGTGCCAGTAGTATACTGGGACGGTCCTACGAGCAGTACTTC. Protein: CASSILGRSYEQYF.

The rearrangement uses TRBV7-8 and TRBJ2-5; 12 bases align to TRBD2. V lost 3 bases, J lost 5 bases, and 7 bases stayed unmatched. Germline values: CDR1 SGHVS, CDR2 FQNEAQ. The CDR3 runs 16 residues. The CDR3 protein is CASSLDGLAGWETQYF. The CDR3, as DNA: TGTGCCAGCAGCTTGGACGGACTAGCGGGGTGGGAGACCCAGTACTTC.

The chain recombines TRBV19 with TRBJ1-1; TRBD1 might be the D (6 bases). The germline V gene has CDR1 LNHDA and CDR2 SQIVND (reference sequence). The CDR3 runs to 16 residues. V was shortened by 3 bases and J by 0 bases, with 14 bases between the two germline ends. CDR3 sequence reads: CASSIAGVDMNTEAFF. The DNA for the CDR3 is TGTGCCAGTAGTATTGCAGGGGTCGACATGAACACTGAAGCTTTCTTT.